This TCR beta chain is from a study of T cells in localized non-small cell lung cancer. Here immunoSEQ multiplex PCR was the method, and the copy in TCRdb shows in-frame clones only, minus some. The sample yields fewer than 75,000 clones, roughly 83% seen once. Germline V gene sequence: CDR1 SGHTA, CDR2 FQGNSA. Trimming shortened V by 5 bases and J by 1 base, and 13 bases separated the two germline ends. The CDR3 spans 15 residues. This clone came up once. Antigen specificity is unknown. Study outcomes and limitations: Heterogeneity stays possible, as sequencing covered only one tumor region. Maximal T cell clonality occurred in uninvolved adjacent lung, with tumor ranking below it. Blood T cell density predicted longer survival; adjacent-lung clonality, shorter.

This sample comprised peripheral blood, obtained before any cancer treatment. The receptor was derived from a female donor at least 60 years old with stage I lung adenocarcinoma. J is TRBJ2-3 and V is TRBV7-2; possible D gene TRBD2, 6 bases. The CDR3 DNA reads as TGTGCCAGCAGCCCCGGAGGGAGCGGCACAGATACGCAGTATTTT. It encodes CASSPGGSGTDTQYF.